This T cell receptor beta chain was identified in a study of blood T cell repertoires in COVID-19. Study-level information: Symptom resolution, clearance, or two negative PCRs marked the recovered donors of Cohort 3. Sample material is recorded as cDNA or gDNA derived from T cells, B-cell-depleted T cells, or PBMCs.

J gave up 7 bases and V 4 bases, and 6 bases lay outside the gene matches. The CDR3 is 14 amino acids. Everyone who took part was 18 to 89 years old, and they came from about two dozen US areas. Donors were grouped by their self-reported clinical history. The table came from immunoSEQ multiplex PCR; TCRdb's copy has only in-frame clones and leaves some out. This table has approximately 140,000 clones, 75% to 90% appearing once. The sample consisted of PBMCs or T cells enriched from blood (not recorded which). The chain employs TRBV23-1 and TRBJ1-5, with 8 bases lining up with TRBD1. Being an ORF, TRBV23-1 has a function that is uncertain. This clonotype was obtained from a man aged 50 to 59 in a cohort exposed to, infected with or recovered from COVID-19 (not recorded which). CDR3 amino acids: CASSRQGNCQPQHF. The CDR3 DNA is TGCGCCAGCAGTCGACAGGGGAATTGCCAGCCCCAGCATTTT.